These T cell receptor beta chains were read from a single sample in a study of shared T cell receptors in the human thymus. TCRdb keeps only in-frame clones here, not all; method: immunoSEQ multiplex PCR. The table includes approximately 580,000 clones, 78% detected once. The same data also contributed to another study, on human thymus T cells.

Sequencing input: thymocytes. These receptors were obtained from a boy younger than two with a congenital heart defect. Both conserved end residues are part of each CDR3. The order of the fields is D gene, J gene, V gene, clone size, CDR3 protein, CDR3 DNA. The D gene is left open where the match is weak. Size tells how often a clone was seen (once, few, many) or the class of an expanded clone, and some rows leave it out.

d_gene: TRBD1; j_gene: TRBJ1-5; v_gene: TRBV6-1; abundance: -; CDR3aa: CASSEGKGADQPQHF; CDR3nt: TGTGCCAGCAGTGAAGGAAAGGGGGCGGATCAGCCCCAGCATTTT
d_gene: -; j_gene: TRBJ2-7; v_gene: TRBV7-9; abundance: -; CDR3aa: CASSSTGSYEQYF; CDR3nt: TGTGCCAGCAGCTCGACAGGCTCCTACGAGCAGTACTTC
d_gene: -; j_gene: TRBJ1-5; v_gene: TRBV10-2; abundance: -; CDR3aa: CATGGPNQPQHF; CDR3nt: TGCGCCACGGGGGGACCGAATCAGCCCCAGCATTTT
d_gene: -; j_gene: TRBJ1-2; v_gene: TRBV4-3; abundance: -; CDR3aa: CASSLLTGIGLGYGYTF; CDR3nt: TGCGCCAGCAGCCTCCTAACAGGGATAGGACTAGGTTATGGCTACACCTTC
d_gene: TRBD2; j_gene: TRBJ2-3; v_gene: TRBV4-2; abundance: -; CDR3aa: CASSQGLAGDTQYF; CDR3nt: TGTGCCAGCAGCCAAGGACTAGCAGGGGATACGCAGTATTTT
d_gene: -; j_gene: TRBJ2-5; v_gene: TRBV14; abundance: -; CDR3aa: CASTPARGGETQYF; CDR3nt: TGTGCCAGTACTCCAGCGAGAGGCGGGGAGACCCAGTACTTC
d_gene: TRBD2; j_gene: TRBJ2-1; v_gene: TRBV14; abundance: -; CDR3aa: CATRAFGQFNAGGAYNEQFF; CDR3nt: TGTGCCACCAGGGCCTTCGGGCAATTTAATGCGGGAGGTGCCTACAATGAGCAGTTCTTC
d_gene: -; j_gene: TRBJ2-2; v_gene: TRBV29-1; abundance: once; CDR3aa: CSVPLTTGELFF; CDR3nt: TGCAGCGTCCCCCTAACCACCGGGGAGCTGTTTTTT
d_gene: TRBD2; j_gene: TRBJ2-2; v_gene: TRBV6-1; abundance: few; CDR3aa: CASSGLTSGLSTGELFF; CDR3nt: TGTGCCAGCAGTGGCCTTACTAGCGGGTTGTCCACCGGGGAGCTGTTTTTT
d_gene: TRBD1; j_gene: TRBJ2-5; v_gene: TRBV6-5; abundance: -; CDR3aa: CASPGTGGPETQYF; CDR3nt: TGTGCCAGCCCTGGGACAGGGGGGCCAGAGACCCAGTACTTC
d_gene: -; j_gene: TRBJ2-7; v_gene: TRBV27; abundance: -; CDR3aa: CASSLYGGTYEQYF; CDR3nt: TGTGCCAGCAGTTTATACGGCGGGACCTACGAGCAGTACTTC
d_gene: -; j_gene: TRBJ2-7; v_gene: TRBV5-4; abundance: -; CDR3aa: CASSFSGSSSYEQYF; CDR3nt: TGTGCCAGCAGCTTCAGCGGCTCTAGCTCCTACGAGCAGTACTTC
d_gene: TRBD1; j_gene: TRBJ2-5; v_gene: TRBV7-7; abundance: -; CDR3aa: CASSPDRGETQYF; CDR3nt: TGTGCTAGCAGCCCGGACAGGGGTGAGACCCAGTACTTC
d_gene: TRBD1; j_gene: TRBJ2-7; v_gene: TRBV6-6; abundance: -; CDR3aa: CASSRPGQGEYEQYF; CDR3nt: TGTGCCAGCAGTCGCCCGGGACAGGGGGAGTACGAGCAGTACTTC
d_gene: TRBD1; j_gene: TRBJ2-7; v_gene: TRBV11-1; abundance: -; CDR3aa: CASSLAWTGDFYEQYF; CDR3nt: TGTGCCAGCAGCTTAGCCTGGACAGGGGATTTCTACGAGCAGTACTTC
d_gene: TRBD1; j_gene: TRBJ2-5; v_gene: TRBV10-2; abundance: once; CDR3aa: CASSEPLDRGRRKTQYF; CDR3nt: TGCGCCAGCAGTGAGCCGTTGGACAGGGGGCGCAGGAAGACCCAGTACTTC
d_gene: TRBD2; j_gene: TRBJ2-1; v_gene: TRBV2; abundance: -; CDR3aa: CASKRDSGLGYEQFF; CDR3nt: TGTGCCAGCAAAAGGGATTCGGGACTAGGATATGAGCAGTTCTTC
d_gene: -; j_gene: TRBJ2-6; v_gene: TRBV6-1; abundance: -; CDR3aa: CASSAQGLGANVLTF; CDR3nt: TGTGCCAGCAGTGCCCAGGGACTTGGGGCCAACGTCCTGACTTTC
d_gene: TRBD2; j_gene: TRBJ2-1; v_gene: TRBV5-6; abundance: -; CDR3aa: CASSPGTSGNLLNEQFF; CDR3nt: TGTGCCAGCAGCCCCGGGACTAGCGGGAACTTACTCAATGAGCAGTTCTTC
d_gene: TRBD1; j_gene: TRBJ2-2; v_gene: TRBV14; abundance: few; CDR3aa: CASSQEGTGDENTGELFF; CDR3nt: TGTGCCAGCAGCCAAGAGGGGACAGGGGACGAGAACACCGGGGAGCTGTTTTTT
d_gene: -; j_gene: TRBJ2-1; v_gene: TRBV14; abundance: -; CDR3aa: CASSLGHFYNEQFF; CDR3nt: TGTGCCAGCAGCCTAGGACACTTCTACAATGAGCAGTTCTTC
d_gene: -; j_gene: TRBJ1-5; v_gene: TRBV28; abundance: -; CDR3aa: CASSESDEPQHF; CDR3nt: TGTGCCAGCAGTGAGAGTGATGAGCCCCAGCATTTT
d_gene: TRBD1; j_gene: TRBJ2-5; v_gene: TRBV7-9; abundance: -; CDR3aa: CASSLEGQGTWETQYF; CDR3nt: TGTGCCAGCAGCTTAGAAGGACAGGGGACATGGGAGACCCAGTACTTC
d_gene: TRBD2; j_gene: TRBJ2-1; v_gene: TRBV12-5; abundance: -; CDR3aa: CASGLVQAGGPYNEQFF; CDR3nt: TGTGCTAGTGGTTTGGTACAGGCGGGAGGCCCCTACAATGAGCAGTTCTTC
d_gene: TRBD2; j_gene: TRBJ2-6; v_gene: TRBV27; abundance: -; CDR3aa: CASSLSGDLGGSGANVLTF; CDR3nt: TGTGCCAGCAGTTTATCTGGAGACCTGGGGGGGTCTGGGGCCAACGTCCTGACTTTC
d_gene: -; j_gene: TRBJ2-4; v_gene: TRBV28; abundance: -; CDR3aa: CASSLCHSEGAPKNIQYF; CDR3nt: TGTGCCAGCAGTTTATGCCATTCTGAAGGGGCTCCCAAAAACATTCAGTACTTC
d_gene: TRBD1; j_gene: TRBJ1-2; v_gene: TRBV4-3; abundance: -; CDR3aa: CASVGQGGYGYTF; CDR3nt: TGCGCCAGCGTGGGACAGGGGGGGTATGGCTACACCTTC